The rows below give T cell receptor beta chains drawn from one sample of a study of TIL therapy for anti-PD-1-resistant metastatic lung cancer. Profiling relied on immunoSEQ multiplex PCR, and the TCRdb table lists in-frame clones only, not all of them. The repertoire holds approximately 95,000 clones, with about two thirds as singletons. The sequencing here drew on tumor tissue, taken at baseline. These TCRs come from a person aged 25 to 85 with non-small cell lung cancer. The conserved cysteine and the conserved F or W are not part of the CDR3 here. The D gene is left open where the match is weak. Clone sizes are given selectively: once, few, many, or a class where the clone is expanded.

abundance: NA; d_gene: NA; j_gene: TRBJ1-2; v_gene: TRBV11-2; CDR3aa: ASSLEWRAEPNYGYT
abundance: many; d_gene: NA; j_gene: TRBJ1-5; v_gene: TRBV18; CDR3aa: ASSSDGNQPQH
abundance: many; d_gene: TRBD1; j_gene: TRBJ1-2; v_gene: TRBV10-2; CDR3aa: ASGDRGQSYGYT
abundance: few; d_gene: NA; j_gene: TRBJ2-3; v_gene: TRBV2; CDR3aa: ASSVRRTSTDTQY
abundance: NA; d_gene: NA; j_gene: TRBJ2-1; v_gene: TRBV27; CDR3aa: ASSLRIALDTYSYNEQF
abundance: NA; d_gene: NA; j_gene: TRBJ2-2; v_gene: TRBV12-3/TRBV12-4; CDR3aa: ASSITTGELF
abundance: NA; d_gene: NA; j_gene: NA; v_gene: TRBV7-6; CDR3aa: ASSLDAGGTGNTIY
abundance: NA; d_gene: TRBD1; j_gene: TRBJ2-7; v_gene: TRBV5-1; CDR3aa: ASSSGGTGGNEQY
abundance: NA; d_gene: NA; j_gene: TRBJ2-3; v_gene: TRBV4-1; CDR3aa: ASGFSTDTQY
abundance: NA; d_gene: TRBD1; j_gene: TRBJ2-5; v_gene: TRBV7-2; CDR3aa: ASSPDRGRKETQY
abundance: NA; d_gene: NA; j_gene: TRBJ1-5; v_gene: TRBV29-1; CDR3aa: SAKFLQDQPQH
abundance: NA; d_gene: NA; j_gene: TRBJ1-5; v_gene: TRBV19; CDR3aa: ASSISQGRLSNQPQH
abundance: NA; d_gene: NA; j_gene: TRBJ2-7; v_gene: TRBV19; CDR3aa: ASSMRRAVSYEQY
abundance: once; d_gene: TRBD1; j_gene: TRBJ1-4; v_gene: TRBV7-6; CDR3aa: ASSLETGWGIINEKLF
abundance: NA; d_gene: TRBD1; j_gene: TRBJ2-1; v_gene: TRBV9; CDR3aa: ASSRKTGVVGEQF
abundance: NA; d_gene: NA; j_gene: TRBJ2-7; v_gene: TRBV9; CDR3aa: ASSVTGTSLYEQY
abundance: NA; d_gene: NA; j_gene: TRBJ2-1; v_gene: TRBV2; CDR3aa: ASSVRPANVNEQF
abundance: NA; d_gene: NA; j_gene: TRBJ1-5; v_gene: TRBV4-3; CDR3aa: ASSQEGTDTGSREAQPQH
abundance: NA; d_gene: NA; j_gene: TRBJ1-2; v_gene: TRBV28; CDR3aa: ASSFGMGGLRQNYGYT
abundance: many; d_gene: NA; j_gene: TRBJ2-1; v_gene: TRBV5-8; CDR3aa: ASSFVGWQDNEQF